This T cell receptor (beta chain) was recorded in a study of graft-versus-host responses after intestinal transplantation. Points from the study as a whole: GvH clones surfaced in recipient marrow, some emerging earlier in ileum or blood. Declining HvG levels early post-transplant were linked to peak circulating GvH clone levels.

Grafts had their tissue processed, releasing intraepithelial and lamina propria lymphocytes. Assay used: immunoSEQ multiplex PCR; TCRdb lists only in-frame clones, some missing. The table has around 30,000 clones, more than 70% seen once. As regards this clone: Its specificity is unknown.

V dropped 6 bases and J dropped 2 bases, with 14 bases sitting between them. This CDR3 spans 15 amino acids. Germline V gene data show CDR1 as MNHNS and CDR2 as SASEGT. The source of this sequence is a human patient who received an intestinal transplant, so some T cells may come from the graft donor. This specimen was ileum tissue, taken 98 days after intestinal transplantation. The chain employs TRBV6-1 and TRBJ1-3; possibly TRBD1 for D (5 bases). Written as DNA, the CDR3 is TGTGCCAGCAGCGATTTTGACAGAGCTGGAAACACCATATATTTT. Translation: CASSDFDRAGNTIYF.